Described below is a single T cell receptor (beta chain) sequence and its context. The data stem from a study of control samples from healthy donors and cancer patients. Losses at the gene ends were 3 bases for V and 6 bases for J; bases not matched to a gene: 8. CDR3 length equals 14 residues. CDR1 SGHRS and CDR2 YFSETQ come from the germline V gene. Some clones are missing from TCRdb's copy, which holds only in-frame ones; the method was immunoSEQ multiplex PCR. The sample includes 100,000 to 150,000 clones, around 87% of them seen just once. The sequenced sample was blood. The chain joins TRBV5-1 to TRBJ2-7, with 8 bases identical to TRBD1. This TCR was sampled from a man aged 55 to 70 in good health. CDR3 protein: CASSSTGELSEQYF. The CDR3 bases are TGCGCCAGCAGCTCGACAGGGGAACTCTCCGAGCAGTACTTC.